These 16 T cell receptor beta chains were sequenced from one sample in a study of T cells in Graves' hyperthyroidism and ophthalmopathy. TCR beta CDR3 sequences were amplified from RNA transcripts. The TCR CDR3 first-round RT-PCR relied on the HTBI primer set. TCRdb processed the multiplex PCR reads anew with MiXCR; each CDR3 protein has one entry. The data show about 590,000 distinct CDR3 sequences, with approximately 14% seen just once and less than 9.5% held by the top ten. The source material was blood. The receptor set was obtained from a woman aged 25 to 45 with Graves' hyperthyroidism.

This clonotype has at least ten counts. The chain has TRBV6-1 and TRBJ2-7, with D possibly TRBD1 on 5 matching bases. Germline V gene data show CDR1 as MNHNS and CDR2 as SASEGT. Trimming took 0 bases from V and 1 from J, leaving 16 bases between them. The CDR3 consists of 17 residues. The DNA for the CDR3 is TGTGCCAGCAGTGAAGCGCTGTACAGGCAATTTTCCTACGAGCAGTACTTC. The encoded protein is CASSEALYRQFSYEQYF.

This clonotype came up a few times. For the CDR3, the DNA is TGTGCCAGCAGCCCTGGACAGTCCCGGGGCTATGGCTACACCTTC. Its protein product is CASSPGQSRGYGYTF. The chain links TRBV5-4 to TRBJ1-2; maybe TRBD1 (6 bases). V was cut by 4 bases and J by 4 bases, with 17 bases left in between. This CDR3 is built from 15 residues. The V gene's germline CDR1 is SGHNT and CDR2 YYREEE (reference sequence).

This clonotype was observed once. A much larger clone differs from this one at a single base, so this may be a read error. The rearrangement links TRBV3-1 to TRBJ2-5; TRBD1 matches at 7 bases. CDR1 LGHDT and CDR2 YNNKEL come from the germline V gene (reference sequence). The CDR3 is 14 residues long. The CDR3 bases are TGTGCCAGCAGCCTGCCGGGACAGCAAGAGGCCCAGTACTTC. Amino acids: CASSLPGQQEAQYF.

This clonotype has at least ten counts. The V call is TRBV11-2, the J call TRBJ2-1, with 11 nucleotides matching TRBD1. From germline, CDR1 is SGHAT and CDR2 FQNNGV. The junction had 5 bases not matched to a gene; V was cut back by 0 bases and J by 7 bases. This CDR3 has 16 residues. The CDR3 spells CASSLEGQGVMNEQFF. The DNA of the CDR3 is TGTGCCAGCAGCTTAGAGGGACAGGGGGTAATGAATGAGCAGTTCTTC.

About this clonotype: This is likely a read error, given that the CDR3 carries no conserved phenylalanine or tryptophan at its end. The chain couples TRBV5-1 to TRBJ1-6; no definite D call. Deletions cut 0 bases from V and 7 bases from J, with 11 bases between. The CDR3 is 15 residues long. Germline values: CDR1 SGHRS, CDR2 YFSETQ. CDR3 region: CASSLAGQDNSPLHS. The CDR3 DNA follows: TGCGCCAGCAGCTTGGCTGGTCAGGACAATTCACCCCTCCACTCT.

This clonotype was seen a few times. CDR3 sequence reads: CASSQGNRRLAGSQYF. The CDR3 region has the DNA TGCGCCAGCAGCCAAGGGAACAGGAGACTAGCGGGGAGTCAGTACTTC. This chain connects TRBV4-3 to TRBJ2-7; TRBD2 matches 11 bases. CDR1 and CDR2 from the germline V gene are LGHNA and YSLEER. V lost 1 base and J lost 10; bases outside the gene matches: 12. The CDR3 is 16 residues long.

The chain combines TRBV9 with TRBJ2-1; D unclear. With 6 bases removed from V and 9 bases from J, the gap between germline ends came to 16 bases. Germline V gives CDR1 SGDLS, CDR2 YYNGEE. CDR3 length equals 13 residues. The CDR3 region has the DNA TGTGCCAGCACGGGCGGTACCACGGGTGAGCAGTTCTTC. Its translation is CASTGGTTGEQFF.

This clonotype was counted between two and nine times. The chain couples TRBV20-1 to TRBJ2-1; 7 bases align to TRBD2. This CDR3 comprises 17 residues. Trimming removed 1 base from V and 7 bases from J; junction bases left unmatched: 16. The germline V gene has CDR1 DFQATT and CDR2 SNEGSKA (reference sequence). For the CDR3, the DNA is TGCAGTGCTAGAGTACGATTGGGCGGGAGTTTGCGGAATGAGCAGTTCTTC. Protein product: CSARVRLGGSLRNEQFF.

The sample holds a few counts of this clonotype. The CDR3 bases are TGTGCCAGCAGCGTAGCAGGGTCCAACACGAACTATGGCTACACCTTC. Its translation: CASSVAGSNTNYGYTF. The V call is TRBV9, the J call TRBJ1-2; possibly TRBD1 for D (5 bases). Trimming took 0 bases from V and 2 from J, leaving 14 bases between them. Germline V gene data show CDR1 as SGDLS and CDR2 as YYNGEE. The CDR3 is 16 amino acids.

This clonotype turned up a few times. A much larger clone lies a single base off, so this may be a read error. No conserved phenylalanine or tryptophan ends this CDR3, so it is likely a read error. The V and J genes are TRBV12-3 or TRBV12-4 and TRBJ1-2; D possibly corresponds to TRBD1 (6 bases). The CDR3 runs to 15 residues. V lost 6 bases to trimming and J lost 6 bases, with 20 bases between them. In DNA form, the CDR3 reads TGTGCCAGCAGACACGGACAGTTGCAAAGGGATGGCTACACCCTC. It specifies CASRHGQLQRDGYTL.

This clonotype has at least ten counts. This chain joins TRBV27 and TRBJ1-5, with 12 bases fitting TRBD1. CDR1 and CDR2 (germline): MNHEY, SMNVEV (reference sequence). V shed 8 bases and J 2 bases; nucleotides not matched to a gene: 4. The CDR3 is made up of 15 amino acids. CDR3 loop: CASGTGGFGNQPQHF. As DNA, the CDR3 is TGTGCCAGCGGGACAGGGGGCTTCGGCAATCAGCCCCAGCATTTT.

This chain connects TRBV5-8 to TRBJ2-7; TRBD1 agrees at 9 bases. This CDR3 has 15 amino acids. In germline, CDR1 is SGHTS, CDR2 YDEGEE. Unmatched junction bases numbered 5, after V lost 0 bases and J lost 4 bases. CDR3 in DNA: TGTGCCAGCAGCTTGGGACAGGGGGTAACGTACGAGCAGTACTTC. Protein product: CASSLGQGVTYEQYF.

Comment on this clonotype: A read error is possible here, since a much larger clone lies one base away. The chain is built from TRBV5-1 and TRBJ2-1; 14 nucleotides match TRBD2. TRBJ2-7 matches the DNA end more closely, so the J call is doubtful. Germline V gives CDR1 SGHRS, CDR2 YFSETQ. The CDR3 is 19 residues long. The DNA for the CDR3 is TGCGCCAGCAGCTCGCGGGGGGGACTAGCGGGAGCATCCCGCAATGAGCAGTACTTC. As protein: CASSSRGGLAGASRNEQYF.

This clonotype was picked up many times. The genes are TRBV29-1 and TRBJ1-1; D not resolved. The germline V gene has CDR1 SQVTM and CDR2 ANQGSEA. V lost 6 bases to trimming and J lost 1 base, with 18 bases between them. There are 15 residues in the CDR3. The CDR3 here is CSVSARVGENTEAFF. In DNA, the CDR3 is TGCAGCGTCTCGGCGAGGGTAGGAGAGAACACTGAAGCTTTCTTT.

There are many counts of this clonotype. The rearrangement uses TRBV28 and TRBJ2-1; D unresolved. The V end was cut by 6 bases, the J end by 9 bases, with 9 bases between. This CDR3 comprises 11 residues. Per the germline V gene, CDR1 is MDHEN and CDR2 is SYDVKM. The CDR3 region is CASRGYVEQFF. In DNA form, the CDR3 reads TGTGCCAGCAGAGGATATGTTGAGCAGTTCTTC.

This clonotype was recorded many times. This rearrangement joins TRBV18 to TRBJ2-1; D is ambiguous. V was clipped by 0 bases and J by 8 bases, with 14 bases between them. Per germline, CDR1 KGHSH and CDR2 LQKENI. This CDR3 spans 15 amino acids. In nucleotides, the CDR3 is TGTGCCAGCTCACCACCGGGTACCCAGTCCCATGAGCAGTTCTTC. This encodes CASSPPGTQSHEQFF.